These 26 T cell receptor beta chains originate from one sample sequenced in a study of cytomegalovirus exposure and HLA in healthy donors. TCRdb's table, derived via immunoSEQ multiplex PCR, lists solely in-frame clones and lacks some. The table lists about 160,000 clones, about 90% of them singletons. Material for sequencing was PBMCs. Source of these receptors: a woman aged 18 to 35 in good health and CMV-seropositive.

In this sample, this clone turned up once. V usage is TRBV6-5 and J usage is TRBJ1-1; D gene unclear. CDR3 length: 12 residues. Trimming took 8 bases from V and 5 from J, leaving 12 bases between them. Germline loops: CDR1 MNHEY, CDR2 SVGAGI. This chain's CDR3 is CASEFRGTEAFF. CDR3 bases: TGTGCCAGCGAATTCCGAGGGACTGAAGCTTTCTTT.

The chain combines TRBV14 with TRBJ1-2; 7 bases agree with TRBD1. The V and J ends lost 2 bases and 4 bases, in that order; junction bases with no gene match: 10. This CDR3 has 16 residues. Germline assignment: CDR1 SGHDN and CDR2 FVKESK. CDR3 coding DNA: TGTGCCAGCAGCCAACGGGACAGACCTCTCGGCTATGGCTACACCTTC. Protein: CASSQRDRPLGYGYTF.

The chain carries TRBV2 and TRBJ2-7; D is perhaps TRBD1 (6 bases). CDR3 length: 15 amino acids. CDR1 is SNHLY, CDR2 FYNNEI, per germline. Trimming pared 1 base from V and 0 bases from J, leaving 10 bases between. The CDR3 protein is CASSEGQASSYEQYF. In DNA form, the CDR3 reads TGTGCCAGCAGTGAAGGACAGGCGAGCTCCTACGAGCAGTACTTC.

The V and J genes are TRBV30 and TRBJ1-1, with D possibly matching TRBD1 (5 bases). CDR3 size: 13 residues. Trimming took 2 bases from V and 3 from J, leaving 10 bases between them. Germline V CDR1 and CDR2: GTSNPN, SVGIG (reference sequence). The CDR3 nucleotides read TGTGCCTGGAGTCGGCAGGGATACACTGAAGCTTTCTTT. This encodes CAWSRQGYTEAFF.

The chain joins TRBV19 to TRBJ2-7; 11 bases align to TRBD2. The trim removed 4 bases at V and 2 bases at J, leaving 7 bases unmatched. The CDR3 covers 16 residues. From germline, CDR1 is LNHDA and CDR2 SQIVND (reference sequence). CDR3: CASSSSTSGGTYEQYF. The CDR3 coding sequence is TGTGCCAGTAGTAGCAGCACTAGCGGGGGAACCTACGAGCAGTACTTC.

The V gene is TRBV5-1, the J gene TRBJ2-7; tentative D call: TRBD2 (6 bases). The germline CDR1 and CDR2 sequences are SGHRS and YFSETQ. V was clipped by 2 bases and J by 4 bases, with 13 bases between them. This CDR3 contains 14 residues. CDR3 in amino acids: CASSFGGEVYEQYF. The DNA for the CDR3 is TGCGCCAGCAGCTTCGGAGGGGAAGTGTACGAGCAGTACTTC.

V and J are TRBV29-1 and TRBJ2-1; TRBD1 matches at 8 bases. Unmatched junction bases numbered 9, after V lost 1 base and J lost 4 bases. CDR1 is SQVTM, CDR2 ANQGSEA, per germline. This CDR3 is 16 amino acids long. CDR3 DNA: TGCAGCGTTGAAGGGCGAGGACAGGGAGGTTACAATGAGCAGTTCTTC. This encodes CSVEGRGQGGYNEQFF.

The rearrangement uses TRBV9 and TRBJ1-5; TRBD1 might be the D (5 bases). The CDR3 is 15 residues long. Trimming left V 3 bases short and J 0 bases short, with 10 bases between. The germline V gene has CDR1 SGDLS and CDR2 YYNGEE. CDR3: CASSADSYSNQPQHF. CDR3 sequence (DNA): TGTGCCAGCAGCGCAGACAGTTATAGCAATCAGCCCCAGCATTTT.

V usage is TRBV28 and J usage is TRBJ1-1; D is uncertain. The CDR3 runs 13 residues. Trimming removed 2 bases from V and 7 bases from J, with 11 bases in between. CDR1 is MDHEN and CDR2 is SYDVKM in the germline V gene. In DNA form, the CDR3 reads TGTGCCAGCAGTTTACGGCTTCGGGATGAAGCTTTCTTT. It codes for CASSLRLRDEAFF. Drawing the rest from reference TRBV28 and TRBJ1-1, the complete variable domain is DVKVTQSSRYLVKRTGEKVFLECVQDMDHENMFWYRQDPGLGLRLIYFSYDVKMKEKGDIPEGYSVSREKKERFSLILESASTNQTSMYLCASSLRLRDEAFFGQGTRLTVV.

V is TRBV28 and J is TRBJ1-5; D gene unclear. Germline CDR1 MDHEN, CDR2 SYDVKM. Between the trimmed V and J ends, which lost 3 bases and 4 bases, there was a span of 13 bases. The length of the CDR3 is 15 residues. The CDR3 DNA is TGTGCCAGCAGTTTGGTGGGAGCCCGAAATCAGCCCCAGCATTTT. Encoded protein: CASSLVGARNQPQHF. The full variable domain, completed using reference TRBV28 and TRBJ1-5, is DVKVTQSSRYLVKRTGEKVFLECVQDMDHENMFWYRQDPGLGLRLIYFSYDVKMKEKGDIPEGYSVSREKKERFSLILESASTNQTSMYLCASSLVGARNQPQHFGDGTRLSIL.

The gene calls are TRBV28 and TRBJ2-3; D unresolved. V shed 1 base and J shed 6 bases, with 11 bases lying between them. CDR3 length: 14 residues. The germline V gene encodes CDR1 MDHEN and CDR2 SYDVKM. The CDR3 DNA sequence: TGTGCCAGCAGTTTATCGAGGAAGACGGATACGCAGTATTTT. It codes for CASSLSRKTDTQYF.

The V and J genes are TRBV11-2 and TRBJ1-1, with D possibly matching TRBD1 (5 bases). This CDR3 is built from 17 residues. The germline CDR1 and CDR2 sequences are SGHAT and FQNNGV. Trimming removed 2 bases at V and 1 base at J, with 17 bases between. The CDR3 loop is CASSLYHSGLKNTEAFF. As DNA, the CDR3 is TGTGCCAGCAGCTTATATCACTCAGGGCTTAAGAACACTGAAGCTTTCTTT. The variable domain in full, with the rest retrieved from reference TRBV11-2 and TRBJ1-1, is EAGVAQSPRYKIIEKRQSVAFWCNPISGHATLYWYQQILGQGPKLLIQFQNNGVVDDSQLPKDRFSAERLKGVDSTLKIQPAKLEDSAVYLCASSLYHSGLKNTEAFFGQGTRLTVV.

The chain recombines TRBV5-8 with TRBJ2-7; perhaps TRBD1 as D (5 bases). The germline gives CDR1 SGHTS, CDR2 YDEGEE. The CDR3 extends over 13 amino acids. With 2 bases removed from V and 3 bases from J, the gap between germline ends came to 9 bases. The CDR3 sequence is CASSLGVLYEQYF. Written as DNA, the CDR3 is TGTGCCAGCAGCTTAGGGGTTCTCTACGAGCAGTACTTC.

The chain has TRBV7-9 and TRBJ1-2, with 7 bases that match TRBD1. Per germline, CDR1 SEHNR and CDR2 FQNEAQ (reference sequence). CDR3 length: 17 residues. V lost 6 bases to trimming and J lost 7 bases; unmatched junction nucleotides: 20. The CDR3 sequence is CASRTYLTGRGLGGYTF. In DNA form, the CDR3 reads TGTGCCAGCAGGACTTACCTAACCGGCAGGGGGTTAGGTGGCTACACCTTC. The whole variable domain, remainder taken from reference TRBV7-9 and TRBJ1-2, is DTGVSQNPRHKITKRGQNVTFRCDPISEHNRLYWYRQTLGQGPEFLTYFQNEAQLEKSRLLSDRFSAERPKGSFSTLEIQRTEQGDSAMYLCASRTYLTGRGLGGYTFGSGTRLTVV.

This chain uses TRBV6-1 with TRBJ2-1, with D unresolved. Germline V gene lookup returns CDR1 MNHNS and CDR2 SASEGT. Trimming took off 7 bases at V and 7 bases at J, with 14 bases between the two ends. The CDR3 has 13 amino acids. The CDR3 loop reads CASNGGLTNEQFF. The CDR3 DNA follows: TGTGCCAGCAACGGCGGTCTTACGAATGAGCAGTTCTTC.

This clone was seen once. V usage is TRBV4-1 and J usage is TRBJ2-3; 10 positions agree with TRBD2. V shed 6 bases and J 4 bases; nucleotides not matched to a gene: 10. Germline V gene data show CDR1 as MGHRA and CDR2 as YSYEKL. The CDR3 runs to 16 residues. CDR3 residues: CASRGLLAGDPDTQYF. The CDR3 DNA reads TGCGCCAGCAGGGGGCTCCTAGCGGGGGACCCAGATACGCAGTATTTT.

V is TRBV28 and J is TRBJ2-1; TRBD2 aligns across 11 bases. V shed 6 bases and J 4 bases; nucleotides not matched to a gene: 5. This CDR3 has 15 residues. Germline V gene sequence: CDR1 MDHEN, CDR2 SYDVKM. Written as DNA, the CDR3 is TGTGCCAGCAGACGTACTAGCGGGGGATACAATGAGCAGTTCTTC. It translates to CASRRTSGGYNEQFF.

V gene TRBV5-4 combines with J gene TRBJ1-1; 11 nucleotides line up with TRBD1. Germline V gene lookup returns CDR1 SGHNT and CDR2 YYREEE (reference sequence). Trimming took 7 bases from V and 0 from J; bases not matched to a gene: 8. The CDR3 sequence is 16 residues long. CDR3 nucleotide sequence: TGTGCCAGCCACGGACAGGGGGCTTCCCTGAACACTGAAGCTTTCTTT. Amino acid sequence: CASHGQGASLNTEAFF.

The V gene is TRBV10-3, the J gene TRBJ2-3, with 12 bases matching TRBD2. Germline CDR1 is ENHRY and CDR2 is SYGVKD. V was clipped by 4 bases and J by 3 bases; unmatched bases: 2. The length of the CDR3 is 15 residues. DNA for the CDR3: TGTGCCATCAGTGCAGGGACTAGCGGGACAGATACGCAGTATTTT. It is translated as CAISAGTSGTDTQYF.

The chain combines TRBV5-6 with TRBJ1-2; tentatively, D is TRBD1 (5 bases). CDR1 is SGHDT and CDR2 is YYEEEE in the germline V gene. V was pared by 4 bases and J by 6 bases, with 16 bases between. This CDR3 region has 14 residues. The CDR3 is CASSPPRRGDGYTF. The CDR3 DNA reads as TGTGCCAGCAGCCCGCCGAGGCGGGGGGATGGCTACACCTTC.

The rearrangement links TRBV7-6 to TRBJ2-5; the match to TRBD2 covers 12 bases. The CDR3 sequence is 15 residues long. Germline V gene sequence: CDR1 SGHVS, CDR2 FNYEAQ. V was pared by 5 bases and J by 2 bases, with 3 bases of the junction left unmatched. This CDR3 is CASSDGLAGQETQYF. The CDR3 nucleotides are TGTGCCAGCAGCGACGGACTAGCGGGGCAAGAGACCCAGTACTTC.

The chain employs TRBV15 and TRBJ2-5; 11 bases are a match to TRBD2. The germline gives CDR1 LNHNV, CDR2 YYDKDF (reference sequence). Losses at the gene ends were 3 bases for V and 2 bases for J; bases not matched to a gene: 14. The CDR3 covers 19 residues. The CDR3 reads CATSSPGLAGRRSQETQYF. DNA of the CDR3: TGTGCCACCAGCAGCCCTGGACTAGCGGGCCGGAGGTCGCAAGAGACCCAGTACTTC.

This clone was seen once. V is TRBV27 and J is TRBJ2-2, with 9 bases aligning to TRBD2. The CDR3 runs to 15 residues. After removal of 3 bases from V and 6 bases from J, the junction contained 5 bases not matched to a gene. Per the germline V gene, CDR1 is MNHEY and CDR2 is SMNVEV (reference sequence). The CDR3 nucleotides read TGTGCCAGCAGTTTTGCGGGGGGGCCGTCCGGGGAGCTGTTTTTT. Translating it yields CASSFAGGPSGELFF.

The rearrangement links TRBV2 to TRBJ2-5, with 8 bases fitting TRBD1. This CDR3 has 12 amino acids. The germline gives CDR1 SNHLY, CDR2 FYNNEI. V trimming: 6 bases; J trimming: 7 bases; junction bases outside the gene matches: 4. This chain's CDR3 is CASRQGDGTQYF. The CDR3 nucleotides read TGTGCCAGCAGACAGGGGGACGGGACCCAGTACTTC.

This clone occurred a few times. Other nucleotide sequences from this sample produce the same CDR3. The rearrangement uses TRBV5-1 and TRBJ2-3; D is unresolved. V lost 2 bases, J lost 2 bases, and 3 bases lay in between. The germline V gene has CDR1 SGHRS and CDR2 YFSETQ. The length of the CDR3 is 12 residues. The CDR3 spells CASSLLTDTQYF. CDR3 bases: TGCGCCAGCAGCTTACTCACAGATACGCAGTATTTT.

This chain links TRBV5-4 with TRBJ1-1; TRBD1 agrees at 9 bases. CDR3 size: 14 residues. Germline V gives CDR1 SGHNT, CDR2 YYREEE (reference sequence). The CDR3 is CVLTGGGRGTEAFF. The DNA for the CDR3 is TGTGTCCTAACAGGGGGCGGTCGGGGCACTGAAGCTTTCTTT.